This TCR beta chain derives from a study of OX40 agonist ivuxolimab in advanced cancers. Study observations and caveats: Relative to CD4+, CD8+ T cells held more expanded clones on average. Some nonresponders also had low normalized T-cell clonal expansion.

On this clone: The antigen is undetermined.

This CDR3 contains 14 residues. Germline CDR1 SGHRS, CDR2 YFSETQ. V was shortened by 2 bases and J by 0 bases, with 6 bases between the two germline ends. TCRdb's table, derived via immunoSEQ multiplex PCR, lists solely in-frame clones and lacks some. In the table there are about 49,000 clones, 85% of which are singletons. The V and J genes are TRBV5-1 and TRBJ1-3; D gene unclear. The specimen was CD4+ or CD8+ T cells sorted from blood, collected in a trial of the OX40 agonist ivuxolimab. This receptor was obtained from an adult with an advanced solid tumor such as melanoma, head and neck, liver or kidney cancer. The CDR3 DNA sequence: TGCGCCAGCAGCTTCGGCAGCTCTGGAAACACCATATATTTT. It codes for CASSFGSSGNTIYF.